One and the same sample provided the 24 T cell receptor beta chains below, sequenced in a study of OX40 agonist ivuxolimab in advanced cancers. Some clones are missing from TCRdb's copy, which holds only in-frame ones; the method was immunoSEQ multiplex PCR. The sample holds 100,000 to 150,000 clones, approximately 90% seen once. Sequences were derived from CD4+ or CD8+ T cells sorted from blood, sampled in a trial of the OX40 agonist ivuxolimab. These TCRs come from an adult with an advanced solid tumor such as melanoma, head and neck, liver or kidney cancer.

This clone was picked up one time. At one end, the junction sequence differs from germline, possibly due to a read error. The genes are TRBV19 and TRBJ1-2, with 9 bases that match TRBD1. This CDR3 contains 15 residues. Germline CDR1 is LNHDA and CDR2 is SQIVND (reference sequence). The DNA of the CDR3 is TGTGCCAGTAGTACCCGATCGAGGGACAGGGCGTTCAGGAGGTTC. This gives the protein CASSTRSRDRAFRRF.

A few counts support this clone. The V gene is TRBV7-9, the J gene TRBJ1-1; D is unclear. V was cut by 5 bases and J by 11 bases, with 12 bases left in between. CDR3 length: 11 amino acids. The germline V gene has CDR1 SEHNR and CDR2 FQNEAQ (reference sequence). CDR3 nucleotide sequence: TGTGCCAGCAGCCCTGATTGGGAGGCTTTCTTT. This translates into CASSPDWEAFF.

This clone turned up a few times. This chain links TRBV5-6 with TRBJ2-7, with 8 nucleotides matching TRBD1. After removal of 4 bases from V and 5 bases from J, the junction contained 5 bases not matched to a gene. Germline V gives CDR1 SGHDT, CDR2 YYEEEE. This CDR3 has 13 amino acids. The CDR3 coding sequence is TGTGCCAGCAGCCTACCAGGGGGCGACGAGCAGTACTTC. As protein: CASSLPGGDEQYF.

The chain has TRBV9 and TRBJ1-2, with TRBD1 identical over 7 bases. This CDR3 contains 16 residues. After removal of 0 bases from V and 5 bases from J, the junction contained 10 bases not matched to a gene. Germline V gives CDR1 SGDLS, CDR2 YYNGEE. DNA of the CDR3: TGTGCCAGCAGCGTAGACGGGTCGGCAGGGGGATATGGCTACACCTTC. Translating it yields CASSVDGSAGGYGYTF.

The chain carries TRBV9 and TRBJ2-1, with TRBD2 matching over 11 bases. This CDR3 contains 17 residues. The ends lost 3 bases at V and 4 bases at J; junction bases unmatched: 9. Germline CDR1 reads SGDLS; CDR2 reads YYNGEE. The CDR3 here is CASSGSRTSGSYNEQFF. As DNA, the CDR3 is TGTGCCAGCAGCGGCTCGAGGACTAGCGGGTCTTACAATGAGCAGTTCTTC.

The rearrangement joins TRBV4-2 to TRBJ2-2, with 11 bases aligning to TRBD1. The length of the CDR3 is 15 residues. With V trimmed by 7 bases and J by 4 bases, 5 bases remained unmatched. Germline CDR1 is LGHNA and CDR2 is YNFKEQ. The DNA for the CDR3 is TGTGCCAGCAACCCGGGGACAGGGGGCACCGGGGAGCTGTTTTTT. Amino acids: CASNPGTGGTGELFF.

The DNA of the CDR3 is TGTGCCTGGAGTGGGGGAGTCGATGGCTACACCTTC. Its protein product is CAWSGGVDGYTF. The V and J genes are TRBV30 and TRBJ1-2; D is unclear. The germline V and J ends were trimmed by 1 base and 6 bases, with 9 bases remaining between them. Germline V gene sequence: CDR1 GTSNPN, CDR2 SVGIG (reference sequence). The CDR3 runs to 12 residues.

This sequence joins TRBV9 and TRBJ2-6; no reliable D call. Per germline, CDR1 SGDLS and CDR2 YYNGEE. V was cut by 0 bases and J by 4 bases, with 5 bases left in between. This CDR3 comprises 14 residues. The CDR3 protein is CASSVDVGANVLTF. CDR3 nucleotides: TGTGCCAGCAGCGTAGATGTCGGGGCCAACGTCCTGACTTTC.

For the CDR3, the DNA is TGTGCCAGCAGTTCGCGAGGTAGCAACTATGGCTACACCTTC. As protein: CASSSRGSNYGYTF. The J gene is TRBJ1-2, the V gene TRBV28; D is unresolved. CDR3 length: 14 residues. Germline CDR1 is MDHEN and CDR2 is SYDVKM. V shed 4 bases and J shed 2 bases, with 11 bases lying between them.

The gene calls are TRBV28 and TRBJ1-5; D unresolved. CDR1 and CDR2 from the germline V gene are MDHEN and SYDVKM. This CDR3 has 15 amino acids. The V end lost 4 bases, the J end lost 1 base, and 11 bases lay between the germline ends. CDR3 sequence (DNA): TGTGCCAGCAGTTCCCCGGGAACCAGCAATCAGCCCCAGCATTTT. It yields the protein CASSSPGTSNQPQHF.

V usage is TRBV7-6 and J usage is TRBJ1-4; D is unclear. CDR1 and CDR2 (germline): SGHVS, FNYEAQ. The length of the CDR3 is 15 residues. Trimming removed 3 bases at V and 2 bases at J, with 10 bases between. The DNA for the CDR3 is TGTGCCAGCAGCTTGCGCGGTCCCACTAATGAAAAACTGTTTTTT. Protein: CASSLRGPTNEKLFF.

The rearrangement links TRBV15 to TRBJ1-1; D is ambiguous. The germline V gene encodes CDR1 LNHNV and CDR2 YYDKDF (reference sequence). The CDR3 length is 13 residues. V was shortened by 3 bases and J by 5 bases, with 10 bases between the two germline ends. The CDR3 spells CATSRGVETEAFF. The CDR3 DNA reads TGTGCCACCAGCAGGGGCGTCGAAACTGAAGCTTTCTTT.

As concerns this clone: One end of the junction does not line up with germline, which may come from a read error. Other DNA sequences in this specimen translate into the identical CDR3. The chain has TRBV19 and TRBJ2-7; 9 positions match TRBD1. The CDR3 has 13 amino acids. CDR1 is LNHDA and CDR2 is SQIVND in the germline V gene (reference sequence). The CDR3 reads CASSRQGGYEQYF. The CDR3 nucleotides are TGTGCCAGCAGTAGACAGGGGGGCTACGAGCAGTACTTC.

This chain links TRBV5-1 with TRBJ1-2; D is uncertain. The ends were cut back, 0 bases at V and 6 bases at J, with 9 bases in the middle. Germline CDR1 reads SGHRS; CDR2 reads YFSETQ. The CDR3 covers 13 residues. The CDR3 region is CASSLDRRDGYTF. CDR3 sequence (DNA): TGCGCCAGCAGCTTGGACAGACGGGATGGCTACACCTTC.

This chain links TRBV27 with TRBJ1-6; 9 bases align to TRBD1. Trimming took 5 bases from V and 10 from J; bases not matched to a gene: 15. The CDR3 is made up of 17 amino acids. CDR1 is MNHEY and CDR2 is SMNVEV in the germline V gene (reference sequence). CDR3 sequence reads: CASSRNLPGQGPSPLHF. In DNA form, the CDR3 reads TGTGCCAGCAGTCGAAATTTACCGGGACAGGGTCCATCACCCCTCCACTTT.

The rearrangement joins TRBV6-6 to TRBJ1-1; D is unresolved. Trimming shortened V by 4 bases and J by 3 bases, and 3 bases separated the two germline ends. The CDR3 has 11 amino acids. The germline V gene encodes CDR1 MNHNY and CDR2 SVGAGI (reference sequence). The CDR3 reads CASSSYTEAFF. The CDR3 DNA is TGTGCCAGCAGTTCTTACACTGAAGCTTTCTTT.

The J gene is TRBJ2-1, the V gene TRBV9; 8 nucleotides agree with TRBD2. The CDR3 contains 15 residues. Trimming at V came to 0 bases and at J to 6 bases, leaving 5 bases not matched to a gene. Germline CDR1 and CDR2: SGDLS and YYNGEE. The CDR3 here is CASSVDWTSSNEQFF. The DNA for the CDR3 is TGTGCCAGCAGCGTAGACTGGACTAGCTCCAATGAGCAGTTCTTC.

V gene TRBV9 combines with J gene TRBJ2-1, with TRBD2 identical over 11 bases. Germline assignment: CDR1 SGDLS and CDR2 YYNGEE. The CDR3 sequence is 19 residues long. The V segment lost 0 bases and the J segment 6 bases; nucleotides outside the gene matches: 14. For the CDR3, the DNA is TGTGCCAGCAGCGTAGACACCGGGACTAGCGGTGCATTTGGCAATGAGCAGTTCTTC. Amino acids: CASSVDTGTSGAFGNEQFF.

V gene TRBV20-1 combines with J gene TRBJ2-1; 8 bases are a match to TRBD1. The length of the CDR3 is 11 residues. Trimming removed 6 bases from V and 7 bases from J; junction bases left unmatched: 2. Germline values: CDR1 DFQATT, CDR2 SNEGSKA (reference sequence). The CDR3 reads CSADRVNEQFF. DNA of the CDR3: TGCAGTGCGGACAGGGTAAATGAGCAGTTCTTC.

In its sample, this clone was seen a few times. The chain links TRBV10-3 to TRBJ1-2; the match to TRBD1 covers 9 bases. This CDR3 is 15 amino acids long. V gave up 0 bases and J gave up 4 bases; unmatched junction bases: 3. CDR1 ENHRY and CDR2 SYGVKD come from the germline V gene. The CDR3 is CAISESGQGFYGYTF. CDR3 DNA sequence: TGTGCCATCAGTGAGTCAGGACAGGGGTTCTATGGCTACACCTTC.

The chain is built from TRBV2 and TRBJ2-5; D ambiguous. The germline V gene has CDR1 SNHLY and CDR2 FYNNEI. Trimming removed 9 bases from V and 7 bases from J, with 9 bases in between. The CDR3 runs 10 residues. The CDR3 sequence: CASQDRTQYF. The CDR3 DNA is TGTGCCAGTCAGGATCGGACCCAGTACTTC. The full variable domain, completed using reference TRBV2 and TRBJ2-5, is EPEVTQTPSHQVTQMGQEVILRCVPISNHLYFYWYRQILGQKVEFLVSFYNNEISEKSEIFDDQFSVERPDGSNFTLKIRSTKLEDSAMYFCASQDRTQYFGPGTRLLVL.

The rearrangement links TRBV4-1 to TRBJ2-1; 10 bases are shared with TRBD2. Trimming cost V 4 bases and J 5 bases; bases outside gene matches: 8. Germline CDR1 and CDR2: MGHRA and YSYEKL. This CDR3 is built from 16 residues. CDR3 region: CASSRWGTSADNEQFF. CDR3 bases: TGCGCCAGCAGCCGGTGGGGGACTAGCGCCGACAATGAGCAGTTCTTC.

The V gene is TRBV27, the J gene TRBJ2-3; D not resolved. V shed 6 bases and J shed 1 base, with 14 bases lying between them. The length of the CDR3 is 15 residues. The germline gives CDR1 MNHEY, CDR2 SMNVEV (reference sequence). CDR3 sequence reads: CASSAVLTGTDTQYF. For the CDR3, the DNA is TGTGCCAGCAGCGCTGTACTAACGGGCACAGATACGCAGTATTTT.

The chain is built from TRBV5-4 and TRBJ2-7; either TRBD1 or TRBD2 may supply D (5 bases each). With 5 bases removed from V and 4 bases from J, the gap between germline ends came to 19 bases. The CDR3 spans 15 residues. The germline gives CDR1 SGHNT, CDR2 YYREEE (reference sequence). CDR3 loop: CASRPMGDGRYEQYF. The CDR3 region has the DNA TGTGCCAGCAGACCTATGGGGGACGGCCGATACGAGCAGTACTTC.